Shown below are 10 T cell receptor beta chains from a single sample sequenced in a study of T cell repertoires in cytomegalovirus infection. TCRdb re-derived calls from the reads in MiXCR, one entry per CDR3 protein. The sample holds about 700,000 distinct CDR3 sequences, 33% seen once. The antigens of these receptors remain unknown. This material consisted of cultured PBMCs, taken from culture after CMV antigen stimulation. All receptors come from a human donor in good health (CMV status not recorded). Some clones in this sample may be carry-over from other donors' samples.

In regard to this clonotype: Since a much larger clone is just one base distant, this may be a read error. V is TRBV7-2 and J is TRBJ2-5, with 9 bases that match TRBD2. Looked up from germline, CDR1 is SGHTA and CDR2 is FQGNSA. The CDR3 consists of 16 residues. CDR3 protein: CVSSASGGPYQETQYF. The CDR3 coding sequence is TGTGTCAGCAGCGCGAGCGGGGGGCCGTACCAAGAGACCCAGTACTTC.

This clonotype was seen a handful of times. This chain uses TRBV19 with TRBJ1-1; D gene unclear. CDR1 is LNHDA, CDR2 SQIVND, per germline (reference sequence). V lost 2 bases and J lost 2, with 15 bases in between. The length of the CDR3 is 16 residues. The CDR3 region is CASSITFMSANTEAFF. The CDR3 DNA reads as TGTGCCAGTAGTATAACCTTTATGTCGGCTAACACTGAAGCTTTCTTT.

This clonotype was seen more than once but under ten times. The chain uses TRBV12-3 or TRBV12-4 and TRBJ2-5; 7 bases are a match to TRBD2. The CDR3 has 15 residues. Trimming at V came to 2 bases and at J to 2 bases, leaving 5 bases not matched to a gene. CDR3 residues: CASSLLAENQETQYF. The CDR3 DNA reads TGTGCCAGCAGTTTACTAGCGGAGAATCAAGAGACCCAGTACTTC.

This sequence joins TRBV15 and TRBJ2-3; D gene ambiguous. This CDR3 comprises 11 residues. Germline CDR1 is LNHNV and CDR2 is YYDKDF (reference sequence). V lost 8 bases to trimming and J lost 6 bases, with 9 bases between them. CDR3 bases: TGTGCCACCCGAATCTCTGATACGCAGTATTTT. Encoded protein: CATRISDTQYF.

The genes are TRBV2 and TRBJ2-3; a weak D match, TRBD2 (5 bases). CDR1 is SNHLY, CDR2 FYNNEI, per germline. The ends were cut back, 5 bases at V and 1 base at J, with 10 bases in the middle. This CDR3 is 14 amino acids long. The DNA of the CDR3 is TGTGCCAGCAGTACGGGGTTTCGCACAGATACGCAGTATTTT. Its protein product is CASSTGFRTDTQYF.

V gene TRBV20-1 combines with J gene TRBJ2-7, with 10 bases aligning to TRBD2. With 6 bases clipped from V and 6 bases from J, the junction kept 11 bases outside the gene matches. The CDR3 extends over 14 amino acids. The germline gives CDR1 DFQATT, CDR2 SNEGSKA (reference sequence). For the CDR3, the DNA is TGCAGTGCACCCAGGGCACTAGCGGGAACCGAGCAGTACTTC. Translation gives CSAPRALAGTEQYF.

This clonotype was detected many times. The chain combines TRBV7-9 with TRBJ2-5; TRBD2 matches at 15 bases. The CDR3 length is 16 residues. CDR1 is SEHNR and CDR2 is FQNEAQ in the germline V gene (reference sequence). V was clipped by 4 bases and J by 6 bases; unmatched bases: 6. For the CDR3, the DNA is TGTGCCAGCAGCTACCCGGGACTAGCGGGGGGCCAGACCCAGTACTTC. Its translation is CASSYPGLAGGQTQYF.

In this sample, this clonotype turned up many times. The rearrangement uses TRBV7-8 and TRBJ1-2; D gene ambiguous. Between the trimmed V and J ends, which lost 6 bases and 6 bases, there was a span of 20 bases. CDR3 length equals 15 residues. Looked up from germline, CDR1 is SGHVS and CDR2 is FQNEAQ. The CDR3 bases are TGTGCCAGCAGTCCTACCCAAGGAGGCGATAATGGCTACACCTTC. Translating gives CASSPTQGGDNGYTF.

This clonotype was seen a handful of times. The chain combines TRBV7-2 with TRBJ1-1; D is ambiguous. Per the germline V gene, CDR1 is SGHTA and CDR2 is FQGNSA. CDR3 length: 15 residues. Between the trimmed V and J ends, which lost 5 bases and 2 bases, there was a span of 15 bases. Here the CDR3 reads CASSPHQEPNTEAFF. CDR3 sequence (DNA): TGTGCCAGCAGCCCCCACCAGGAGCCAAACACTGAAGCTTTCTTT.

This clonotype showed up just once. The chain has TRBV9 and TRBJ2-3, with D unresolved. Per the germline V gene, CDR1 is SGDLS and CDR2 is YYNGEE. CDR3 length equals 14 residues. Trimming removed 4 bases from V and 6 bases from J, with 15 bases in between. CDR3 DNA sequence: TGTGCCAGCAGCCCCTCCTGGTCGCTGGATACGCAGTATTTT. The encoded protein is CASSPSWSLDTQYF.